Included here is one TCR beta chain sequence, with context. Its specificity is unknown. These data belong to a study of T cells expressing NK-cell markers. Study outcomes and limitations: The leading position in the CD3+CD56-NKG2C+ fraction of several donors also went to these clonotypes.

From its re-call of the 5' RACE reads, TCRdb lists each CDR3 protein once, without DNA. This sample carries over 200,000 distinct CDR3 sequences, with 0.3% to 0.45% going to the ten biggest clones. The CDR3 is 15 residues long. Germline CDR1 DFQATT, CDR2 SNEGSKA (reference sequence). The chain combines TRBV20-1 with TRBJ1-1. The clonotype comes from a man aged 18 to 29 in good health. The specimen sequenced was blood T cells: a sorted CD56 or NKG2C T cell subset, CD4+ or CD8+ T cells, or bulk PBMC T cells (not recorded which). CDR3 sequence: CSAREMGTGNTEAFF.